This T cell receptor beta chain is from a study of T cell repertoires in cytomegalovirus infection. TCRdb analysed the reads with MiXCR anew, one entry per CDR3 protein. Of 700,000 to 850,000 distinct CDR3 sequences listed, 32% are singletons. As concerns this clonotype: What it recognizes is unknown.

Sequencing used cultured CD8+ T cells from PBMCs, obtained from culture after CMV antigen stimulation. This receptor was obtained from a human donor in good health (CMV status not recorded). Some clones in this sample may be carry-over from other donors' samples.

This CDR3 is CASMPLRGDGYTF. For the CDR3, the DNA is TGTGCCAGTATGCCCCTTCGAGGGGATGGCTACACCTTC. J is TRBJ1-2 and V is TRBV19, with D maybe TRBD1 (5 bases). Per germline, CDR1 LNHDA and CDR2 SQIVND (reference sequence). The CDR3 loop spans 13 amino acids. V dropped 7 bases and J dropped 6 bases, with 15 bases sitting between them.